These 19 T cell receptor beta chains came from one sample sequenced in a study of shared clonotypes between healthy human individuals. The assay was immunoSEQ multiplex PCR, and TCRdb's table has in-frame clones only and misses some. The sample holds 1.4 million to 1.5 million clones, roughly 96% seen once. Sequencing was carried out using naive CD4+ T cells sorted from blood. Regarding subset: CD45RA+ positively selected. The receptors derive from a man aged 30 to 45 in good health.

The chain employs TRBV7-2 and TRBJ2-3; 9 nucleotides agree with TRBD1. Looked up from germline, CDR1 is SGHTA and CDR2 is FQGNSA. This CDR3 has 15 residues. After removal of 3 bases from V and 4 bases from J, the junction contained 5 bases not matched to a gene. The chain's CDR3 is CASSLRQGVPDTQYF. In DNA form, the CDR3 reads TGTGCCAGCAGCTTGAGACAGGGGGTTCCAGATACGCAGTATTTT. Variable domain in full (rest from reference TRBV7-2 and TRBJ2-3): GAGVSQSPSNKVTEKGKDVELRCDPISGHTALYWYRQSLGQGLEFLIYFQGNSAPDKSGLPSDRFSAERTGGSVSTLTIQRTQQEDSAVYLCASSLRQGVPDTQYFGPGTRLTVL.

The CDR3 coding sequence is TGTGCCAGCAGACACCACCGGGAGCCAGATACGCAGTATTTT. The encoded protein is CASRHHREPDTQYF. This sequence joins TRBV11-2 and TRBJ2-3, with D perhaps TRBD2 (6 bases). Germline CDR1 reads SGHAT; CDR2 reads FQNNGV. The CDR3 consists of 14 residues. The V gene lost 6 bases and the J gene lost 4 bases, with 14 bases spanning the gap.

The rearrangement uses TRBV10-3 and TRBJ2-7, with TRBD1 matching 10 bases. The length of the CDR3 is 15 residues. Germline-derived CDR1 and CDR2 are ENHRY and SYGVKD. Unmatched junction bases numbered 9, after V lost 5 bases and J lost 5 bases. The chain's CDR3 is CAISHSKDRGNEQYF. The CDR3, as DNA: TGTGCCATCAGTCACTCCAAGGACAGGGGGAACGAGCAGTACTTC.

The CDR3 region has the DNA TGTGCCAGCAGTTTACTCGGTGGGCTAGCGGGAGGCAATGAGCAGTTCTTC. This gives the protein CASSLLGGLAGGNEQFF. V usage is TRBV27 and J usage is TRBJ2-1, with 11 bases aligning to TRBD2. The trim removed 2 bases at V and 6 bases at J, leaving 9 bases unmatched. The germline CDR1 and CDR2 sequences are MNHEY and SMNVEV (reference sequence). This CDR3 spans 17 amino acids.

The chain has TRBV28 and TRBJ2-7, with 9 bases matching TRBD1. J was trimmed by 5 bases and V by 0 bases; bases with no gene match: 5. The CDR3 spans 15 residues. Germline V gene data show CDR1 as MDHEN and CDR2 as SYDVKM. The CDR3 DNA is TGTGCCAGCAGTTTATGGGCGACAGGGGGGGACGAGCAGTACTTC. This codes for CASSLWATGGDEQYF.

The chain couples TRBV7-2 to TRBJ2-5; 8 nucleotides line up with TRBD2. V lost 6 bases and J lost 5; bases outside the gene matches: 14. The germline gives CDR1 SGHTA, CDR2 FQGNSA. The CDR3 runs 16 residues. CDR3 protein: CASRPQHSGIGETQYF. The CDR3 DNA reads as TGTGCCAGCAGACCTCAACATAGCGGGATTGGGGAGACCCAGTACTTC.

CDR3 sequence (DNA): TGTGCCAGCTCACCACTGGGGACCAGCACCGGGGAGCTGTTTTTT. Translating gives CASSPLGTSTGELFF. This chain links TRBV18 with TRBJ2-2; the D gene could be TRBD1 or TRBD2 (5 bases each). The CDR3 is made up of 15 amino acids. Trimming took off 1 base at V and 4 bases at J, with 10 bases between the two ends. The V gene's germline CDR1 is KGHSH and CDR2 LQKENI.

The gene calls are TRBV10-3 and TRBJ2-5; 9 nucleotides match TRBD1. The V gene's germline CDR1 is ENHRY and CDR2 SYGVKD. CDR3 length equals 13 residues. The V gene end was trimmed by 11 bases and the J gene end by 5 bases; junction bases not matched to a gene: 9. CDR3 DNA sequence: TGTGCCTCCTCGACAGGGGGACGGGAGACCCAGTACTTC. It yields the protein CASSTGGRETQYF.

The chain carries TRBV19 and TRBJ1-5, with D perhaps matching TRBD1 (5 bases). With 3 bases removed from V and 7 bases from J, the gap between germline ends came to 16 bases. The CDR3 sequence is 15 residues long. Germline V gene sequence: CDR1 LNHDA, CDR2 SQIVND (reference sequence). CDR3 in amino acids: CASSIGMGGDQPQHF. In nucleotides, the CDR3 is TGTGCCAGTAGTATCGGTATGGGGGGAGACCAGCCCCAGCATTTT.

V and J are TRBV18 and TRBJ1-1; 8 bases agree with TRBD1. Germline CDR1 and CDR2: KGHSH and LQKENI. The CDR3 totals 13 residues. Losses at the gene ends were 6 bases for V and 4 bases for J; bases not matched to a gene: 4. This CDR3 is CASSGGTGTEAFF. The CDR3 nucleotides are TGTGCCAGCTCGGGCGGGACAGGCACTGAAGCTTTCTTT.

V and J are TRBV5-1 and TRBJ2-7, with D possibly being TRBD2 (6 bases). The CDR3 spans 16 residues. V lost 4 bases to trimming and J lost 3 bases, with 20 bases between them. Germline V CDR1 and CDR2: SGHRS, YFSETQ. The CDR3 reads CASSPPTGTWVYEQYF. The DNA for the CDR3 is TGCGCCAGCAGCCCCCCAACCGGGACTTGGGTCTACGAGCAGTACTTC.

V gene TRBV11-2 combines with J gene TRBJ2-7, with D possibly being TRBD2 (5 bases). Trimming left V 1 base short and J 0 bases short, with 13 bases between. Germline assignment: CDR1 SGHAT and CDR2 FQNNGV. The CDR3 spans 16 residues. In nucleotides, the CDR3 is TGTGCCAGCAGCTTAGTAGCTAGCCGAAGCTCCTACGAGCAGTACTTC. Amino acids: CASSLVASRSSYEQYF.

The chain uses TRBV7-2 and TRBJ2-7, with TRBD2 matching over 11 bases. Germline V CDR1 and CDR2: SGHTA, FQGNSA. The CDR3 consists of 17 residues. V was clipped by 6 bases and J by 2 bases; unmatched bases: 12. CDR3 protein: CASRKGLLTSGTYEQYF. The CDR3 bases are TGTGCCAGCAGGAAGGGACTCTTGACTAGCGGGACCTACGAGCAGTACTTC.

The chain has TRBV10-3 and TRBJ2-7; TRBD1 or TRBD2 may be the D gene (5 bases each). This CDR3 is built from 12 residues. V was pared by 2 bases and J by 9 bases, with 11 bases between. Germline V CDR1 and CDR2: ENHRY, SYGVKD. DNA for the CDR3: TGTGCCATCAGTGAGGGGACCCGAAGGCAGTACTTC. Its translation: CAISEGTRRQYF.

In regard to this clone: A read error may produce the germline difference seen at one junction end. V and J are TRBV19 and TRBJ2-7, with D possibly being TRBD1 (7 bases). This CDR3 is built from 14 residues. The germline gives CDR1 LNHDA, CDR2 SQIVND (reference sequence). As DNA, the CDR3 is TGTGCCAGTAGTATCGCAGGGGGGACCTACGAGCAGTGCTTC. This codes for CASSIAGGTYEQCF.

The rearrangement links TRBV5-8 to TRBJ2-5; TRBD2 agrees at 9 bases. Trimming cost V 4 bases and J 3 bases; bases outside gene matches: 1. CDR1 SGHTS and CDR2 YDEGEE come from the germline V gene. The CDR3 consists of 13 residues. The CDR3 spells CASSQRGEETQYF. CDR3 nucleotides: TGTGCCAGCAGCCAGCGGGGGGAAGAGACCCAGTACTTC. Drawing the rest from reference TRBV5-8 and TRBJ2-5, the complete variable domain is EAGVTQSPTHLIKTRGQQATLRCSPISGHTSVYWYQQALGLGLQFLLWYDEGEERNRGNFPPRFSGRQFPNYSSELNVNALELEDSALYLCASSQRGEETQYFGPGTRLLVL.

The chain joins TRBV9 to TRBJ1-4; D is undetermined. Germline values: CDR1 SGDLS, CDR2 YYNGEE. The V gene lost 2 bases and the J gene lost 12 bases, with 20 bases spanning the gap. CDR3 length equals 15 residues. CDR3 sequence reads: CASSVGPRLGGELFF. The CDR3 DNA sequence: TGTGCCAGCAGCGTTGGGCCCCGGCTGGGCGGAGAACTGTTTTTT.

V and J are TRBV28 and TRBJ2-1; 8 bases are a match to TRBD1. CDR1 MDHEN and CDR2 SYDVKM come from the germline V gene. V was clipped by 4 bases and J by 6 bases; unmatched bases: 14. There are 17 residues in the CDR3. In nucleotides, the CDR3 is TGTGCCAGCAGTTACCTCCTCGGACCAGGGGGCATCAATGAGCAGTTCTTC. Its translation: CASSYLLGPGGINEQFF. The complete variable domain, with remaining parts taken from reference TRBV28 and TRBJ2-1, reads DVKVTQSSRYLVKRTGEKVFLECVQDMDHENMFWYRQDPGLGLRLIYFSYDVKMKEKGDIPEGYSVSREKKERFSLILESASTNQTSMYLCASSYLLGPGGINEQFFGPGTRLTVL.

This sequence joins TRBV25-1 and TRBJ2-3, with D uncertain. Germline V gives CDR1 MGHDK, CDR2 SYGVNS. The CDR3 is 15 amino acids. The V and J ends lost 1 base and 2 bases respectively, with 10 bases between them. CDR3 amino acids: CASSEFMGNTDTQYF. The CDR3, as DNA: TGTGCCAGCAGTGAATTTATGGGAAACACAGATACGCAGTATTTT.